This TCR beta chain was observed in a study of T cell responses to AZD1222 COVID-19 vaccine. Germline V CDR1 and CDR2: SGDLS, YYNGEE. With 0 bases clipped from V and 4 bases from J, the junction kept 2 bases outside the gene matches. The CDR3 covers 16 residues. Profiling relied on immunoSEQ multiplex PCR, and the TCRdb table lists in-frame clones only, not all of them. The sample has roughly 150,000 clones; around 88% are singletons. The origin of this receptor is an adult in good health. Here the sequenced sample was peripheral blood, taken on day 0 of AZD1222 vaccination. This sequence joins TRBV9 and TRBJ2-5; 14 bases fit TRBD2. Here the CDR3 reads CASSVEGLAGAETQYF. The CDR3 nucleotides are TGTGCCAGCAGCGTAGAGGGACTAGCGGGAGCAGAGACCCAGTACTTC.